This TCR beta chain was observed in a study of blood T cell repertoires in COVID-19. Study-level information: The United States, Italy and Spain were the sources of the acute and convalescent COVID-19 samples. Nucleic acid was either cDNA or gDNA, and it came from T cells, B-cell-depleted T cells, or PBMCs.

Trimming cost V 4 bases and J 0 bases; bases outside gene matches: 2. Germline V gives CDR1 ENHRY, CDR2 SYGVKD. The CDR3 sequence is 15 residues long. Per the original methods: Reference gene primer amplification gave estimated nucleated cell counts. Data came from immunoSEQ multiplex PCR; TCRdb stores just in-frame clones and leaves some out. V and J calls and clone size are those listed in that table; D and trimming were worked out from the DNA. Counted here are 250,000 or so clones, roughly 80% occurring once; the ten biggest clones make up roughly 9.8%. Sample: peripheral blood. This receptor was identified in a man older than 75 with acute or convalescent COVID-19. The chain combines TRBV10-3 with TRBJ1-5; 8 bases are a match to TRBD1. The CDR3 DNA is TGTGCCATCAGTGGACAGGGGCTTAGCAATCAGCCCCAGCATTTT. This sequence encodes CAISGQGLSNQPQHF.